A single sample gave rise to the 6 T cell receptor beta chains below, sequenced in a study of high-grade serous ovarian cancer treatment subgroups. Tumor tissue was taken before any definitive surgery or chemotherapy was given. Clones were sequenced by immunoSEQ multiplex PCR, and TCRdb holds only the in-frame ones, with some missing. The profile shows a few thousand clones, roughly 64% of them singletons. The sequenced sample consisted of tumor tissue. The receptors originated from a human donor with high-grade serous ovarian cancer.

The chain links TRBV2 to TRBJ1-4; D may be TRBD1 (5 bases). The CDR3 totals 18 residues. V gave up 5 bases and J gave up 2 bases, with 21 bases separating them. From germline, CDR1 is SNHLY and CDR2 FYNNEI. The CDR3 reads CASSHTTSGGFTNEKLFF. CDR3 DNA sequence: TGTGCCAGCAGTCATACAACCAGTGGGGGATTCACTAATGAAAAACTGTTTTTT.

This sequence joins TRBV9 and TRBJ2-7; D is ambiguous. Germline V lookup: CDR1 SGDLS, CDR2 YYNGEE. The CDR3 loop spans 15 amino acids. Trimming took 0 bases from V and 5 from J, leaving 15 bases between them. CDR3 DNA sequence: TGTGCCAGCAGCGTAGATGTCCTTCCTTCGGACGAGCAGTACTTC. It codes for CASSVDVLPSDEQYF.

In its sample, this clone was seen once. DNA for the CDR3: TGCGCCAGCAGTGGGACTAGCGGACTCACAGATACGCAGTATTTT. It yields the protein CASSGTSGLTDTQYF. The chain carries TRBV10-2 and TRBJ2-3; 10 nucleotides align to TRBD2. The CDR3 runs to 15 residues. Germline-derived CDR1 and CDR2 are WSHSY and SAAADI. The trim removed 4 bases at V and 2 bases at J, leaving 3 bases unmatched.

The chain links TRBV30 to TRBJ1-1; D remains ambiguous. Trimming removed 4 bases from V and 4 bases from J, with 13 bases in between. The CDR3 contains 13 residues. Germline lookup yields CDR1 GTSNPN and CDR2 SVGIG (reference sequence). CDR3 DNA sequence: TGTGCCTGGACTCCGTCCTCGGGCACTGAAGCTTTCTTT. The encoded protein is CAWTPSSGTEAFF. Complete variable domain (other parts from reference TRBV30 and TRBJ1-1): SQTIHQWPATLVQPVGSPLSLECTVEGTSNPNLYWYRQAAGRGLQLLFYSVGIGQISSEVPQNLSASRPQDRQFILSSKKLLLSDSGFYLCAWTPSSGTEAFFGQGTRLTVV.

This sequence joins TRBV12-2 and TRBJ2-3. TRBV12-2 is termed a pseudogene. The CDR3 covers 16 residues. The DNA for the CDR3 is TGTGCAAGTCGCTTTTGGGACGCGGCTAGCACAGATACGCAGTATTTT. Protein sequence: CASRFWDAASTDTQYF.

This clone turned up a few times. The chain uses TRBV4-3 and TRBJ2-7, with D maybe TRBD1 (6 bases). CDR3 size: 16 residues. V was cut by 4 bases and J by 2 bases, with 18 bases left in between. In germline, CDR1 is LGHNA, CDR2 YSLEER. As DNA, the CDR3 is TGCGCCAGCAGCCGAGCGATACAGGGACCTACCTACGAGCAGTACTTC. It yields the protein CASSRAIQGPTYEQYF.